This TCR beta chain was retrieved from a study of control samples from healthy donors and cancer patients. This CDR3 is 15 amino acids long. Germline V CDR1 and CDR2: LNHDA, SQIVND (reference sequence). V gave up 5 bases and J gave up 4 bases; unmatched junction bases: 4. Data came from immunoSEQ multiplex PCR; TCRdb stores just in-frame clones and leaves some out. The sample has about 110,000 clones, approximately 90% seen once. Sequencing used blood. The origin of this receptor is a woman aged 45-59 years in good health. The chain is built from TRBV19 and TRBJ2-2, with 10 bases matching TRBD1. The CDR3 sequence: CASSSWTGGTGELFF. The CDR3 DNA reads as TGTGCCAGTAGTTCCTGGACAGGGGGCACCGGGGAGCTGTTTTTT.